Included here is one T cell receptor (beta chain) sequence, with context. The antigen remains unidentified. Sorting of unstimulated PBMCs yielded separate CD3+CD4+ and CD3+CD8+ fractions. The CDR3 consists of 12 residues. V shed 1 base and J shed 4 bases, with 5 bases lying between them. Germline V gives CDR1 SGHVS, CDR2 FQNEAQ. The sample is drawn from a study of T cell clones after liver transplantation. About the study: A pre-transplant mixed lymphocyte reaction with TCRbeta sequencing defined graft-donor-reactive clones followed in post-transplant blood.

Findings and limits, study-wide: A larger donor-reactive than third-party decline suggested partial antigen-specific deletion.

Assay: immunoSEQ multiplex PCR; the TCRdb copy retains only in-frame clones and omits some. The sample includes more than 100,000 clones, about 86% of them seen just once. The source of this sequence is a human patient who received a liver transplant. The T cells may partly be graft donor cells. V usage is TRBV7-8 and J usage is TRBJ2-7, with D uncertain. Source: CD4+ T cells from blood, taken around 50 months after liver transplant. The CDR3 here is CASSLVTYEQYF. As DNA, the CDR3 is TGTGCCAGCAGCTTAGTTACGTACGAGCAGTACTTC.